The 7 T cell receptor beta chains below were found in one sample sequenced in a study of blood T cell repertoires in COVID-19. The data were produced by immunoSEQ multiplex PCR, yet TCRdb's version contains in-frame clones alone and is incomplete. The sample includes 30,000 to 40,000 clones, over 70% of them seen just once. Material: peripheral blood. The origin of the receptors is an elderly man with active COVID-19.

The rearrangement links TRBV6-2 or TRBV6-3 to TRBJ1-6; D gene unclear. Trimming removed 4 bases at V and 14 bases at J, with 12 bases between. The CDR3 has 12 amino acids. The germline CDR1 and CDR2 sequences are MNHEY and SVGEGT. Written as DNA, the CDR3 is TGTGCCAGCAGTTCCCCTCCGGGATCCCTCCACTTT. This gives the protein CASSSPPGSLHF.

V and J are TRBV18 and TRBJ2-3; 16 nucleotides line up with TRBD2. The CDR3 sequence is 18 residues long. The J segment lost 1 base and the V segment lost 6 bases, leaving 7 bases of the junction unmatched. Germline loops: CDR1 KGHSH, CDR2 LQKENI. The CDR3 nucleotides read TGTGCCAGCTCGCCGGGACTAGCGGGAGGGCCTCGCACAGATACGCAGTATTTT. The encoded protein is CASSPGLAGGPRTDTQYF.

V and J are TRBV10-2 and TRBJ2-1, with 10 bases identical to TRBD2. The germline gives CDR1 WSHSY, CDR2 SAAADI. This CDR3 spans 15 amino acids. After removal of 4 bases from V and 6 bases from J, the junction contained 6 bases not matched to a gene. CDR3 region: CASSVLAGVGNEQFF. CDR3 sequence (DNA): TGCGCCAGCAGTGTTCTAGCGGGAGTAGGCAATGAGCAGTTCTTC.

The chain couples TRBV24-1 to TRBJ1-2; D uncertain. The CDR3 covers 14 residues. Germline loops: CDR1 KGHDR, CDR2 SFDVKD. With 3 bases removed from V and 8 bases from J, the gap between germline ends came to 15 bases. The CDR3: CATSDPTHYGGYTF. DNA of the CDR3: TGTGCCACCAGTGATCCCACCCATTATGGCGGCTACACCTTC.

The chain carries TRBV7-2 and TRBJ2-7; D perhaps matches TRBD2 (6 bases). V was clipped by 6 bases and J by 0 bases, with 15 bases between them. The CDR3 runs 15 residues. CDR1 and CDR2 (germline): SGHTA, FQGNSA. CDR3 residues: CASRAGGKSSYEQYF. CDR3 nucleotides: TGTGCCAGCAGGGCGGGCGGGAAGAGCTCCTACGAGCAGTACTTC.

Only one count was recorded for this clone. This chain joins TRBV19 and TRBJ2-7; 9 bases are a match to TRBD2. Unmatched junction bases numbered 6, after V lost 3 bases and J lost 6 bases. This CDR3 is 14 amino acids long. Looked up from germline, CDR1 is LNHDA and CDR2 is SQIVND (reference sequence). For the CDR3, the DNA is TGTGCCAGTAGTATCCTAGCGGGAACGGGCGAGCAGTACTTC. This gives the protein CASSILAGTGEQYF.

Comments on this clone: Other DNA sequences in this specimen translate into the identical CDR3. J is TRBJ1-5 and V is TRBV5-1; TRBD1 is a possible D gene (6 bases). The CDR3 has 14 amino acids. Germline values: CDR1 SGHRS, CDR2 YFSETQ. V was cut by 4 bases and J by 3 bases, with 11 bases left in between. The CDR3 DNA reads TGCGCCAGCAGCCCGGACAGCCTCAATCAGCCCCAGCATTTT. It specifies CASSPDSLNQPQHF.